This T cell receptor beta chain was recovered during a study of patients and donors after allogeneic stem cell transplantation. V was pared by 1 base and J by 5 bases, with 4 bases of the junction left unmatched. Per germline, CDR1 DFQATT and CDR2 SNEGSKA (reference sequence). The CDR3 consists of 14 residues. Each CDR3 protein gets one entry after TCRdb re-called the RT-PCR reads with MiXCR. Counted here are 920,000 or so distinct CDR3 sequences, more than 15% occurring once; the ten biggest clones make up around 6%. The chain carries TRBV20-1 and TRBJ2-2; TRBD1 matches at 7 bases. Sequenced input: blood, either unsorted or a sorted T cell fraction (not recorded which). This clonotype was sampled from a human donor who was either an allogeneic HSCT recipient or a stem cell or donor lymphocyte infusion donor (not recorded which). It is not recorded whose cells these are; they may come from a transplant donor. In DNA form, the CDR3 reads TGCAGTGCTAGAGCTGGGACAGTAACCGGGGAGCTGTTTTTT. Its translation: CSARAGTVTGELFF.